The rows below give T cell receptor beta chains drawn from one sample of a study of breast tumors, draining lymph nodes, adjacent tissues. TCRdb analysed the multiplex PCR reads with MiXCR anew, one entry per CDR3 protein. The top ten hold around 9.9% of the sample, which has some 38,000 distinct CDR3 sequences, over 30% seen once. The sequencing sample was made of breast tumor tissue. Receptors originate from a female donor with breast cancer. Some clones in this sample may be carry-over from other donors' samples. Each CDR3 is given with its conserved first and last residue. Expanded clones are given a class, and other clones once, few, many or no size at all.

v_call | clone_size | cdr3_aa
TRBV12-3/TRBV12-4 | NA | CASSLNHSPSGANVLTF
TRBV19 | many | CASSSRTVTDTQYF
TRBV20-1 | NA | CSARDPDRRSSYEQYF
TRBV4-1 | NA | CASSLIAGVGEQYF
TRBV7-9 | NA | CASSLSPGTSGASTDTQYF
TRBV5-1 | many | CASSLRASGQETQYF
TRBV27 | many | CASSLLSYNSPLHF
TRBV15 | NA | CATSSPGTPLLHEQFF
TRBV29-1 | many | CSVDPPGGGTDTQYF
TRBV7-9 | NA | CASFGGAGVGGLNKQFF
TRBV24-1 | many | CATSDLPSRTDQPYGYTF
TRBV6-1 | NA | CASSEVSGSWSYNEQFF
TRBV7-8 | many | CASARRFSGELFF
TRBV9 | many | CASSVGPRMGGELSSYEQYF
TRBV3-1 | many | CASRSGGAEQYF
TRBV7-7 | NA | CASSLSSGTDTQYF
TRBV27 | many | CASSFRDNNSPLHF
TRBV9 | many | CASSLTDSNTGELFF
TRBV7-8 | NA | CASTPRDWVPYEQYF
TRBV6-6 | NA | CASSGSSSGNTIYF
TRBV11-2 | NA | CASSLSIARGRVFGNEQLF
TRBV28 | NA | CASSLGTTGRKGYTF
TRBV20-1 | NA | CSARDLTGQATDTQYF
TRBV19 | many | CASSIDGTGFYEQYF
TRBV27 | many | CASSSNRDNSPLHF
TRBV7-9 | NA | CASSLEPKRAVSYGYTF
TRBV9 | once | CASSVAGQNSPLHF
TRBV11-1 | many | CASSLTTGGIYEQYF
TRBV19 | many | CASGVRGRGYTF
TRBV5-1 | many | CASSSTGTGGIGELFF